This T cell receptor beta chain appears in the sequencing data of a study of T-cell memory formation after mild COVID-19. TCRdb reprocessed the 5' RACE reads with MiXCR, giving one entry per CDR3 protein. This table has fewer than 300,000 distinct CDR3 sequences, approximately 19% appearing once. This clonotype came up a few times. The ends were cut back, 0 bases at V and 0 bases at J, with 8 bases in the middle. The germline V gene has CDR1 MGHRA and CDR2 YSYEKL. The CDR3 contains 16 residues. This rearrangement joins TRBV4-1 to TRBJ2-2; tentative D call: TRBD1 (5 bases). The clonotype originates from a man in his late teens or twenties who had mild COVID-19 (a few samples of this study predate the infection). Cell type and time point are not known. The specimen was PBMCs or a T cell subset sorted from them (not recorded which). The CDR3 region has the DNA TGCGCCAGCAGCCAAGATCTAGGGGCGAACACCGGGGAGCTGTTTTTT. Translation gives CASSQDLGANTGELFF.